The clone carrying this T cell receptor beta chain showed up many times. The antigen is undetermined. In building TCR beta libraries, iRepertoire HTBI primers were used together with Arm-PCR of CDR3 regions. TCRdb processed the multiplex PCR reads anew with MiXCR; each CDR3 protein has one entry. The profile shows a few hundred thousand distinct CDR3 sequences, 20% to 25% of them singletons. This sample is drawn from a study of regulatory T cells in long-lasting Graves disease. Findings and caveats of the study: Patients with persistent Graves' had lower TCR diversity than newly diagnosed patients.

As to time point: persistent/refractory GD, antithyroid drugs over 5 years with positive TRAb. The TCR library used RNA extracted from PBMCs. Diagnosis followed American Thyroid Association guidelines for Graves' disease. Germline V CDR1 and CDR2: MDHEN, SYDVKM. Unmatched junction bases numbered 5, after V lost 4 bases and J lost 6 bases. This CDR3 has 15 amino acids. The origin of this receptor is a woman aged 40-49 years with Graves disease. The chain joins TRBV28 to TRBJ1-6, with TRBD1 matching over 8 bases. The sample consisted of peripheral blood mononuclear cells (PBMCs), taken when the disease was refractory, from a patient treated with antithyroid drugs. CDR3 sequence reads: CASSSADRVNSPLHF. In DNA form, the CDR3 reads TGTGCCAGCAGTTCCGCGGACAGGGTTAATTCACCCCTCCACTTT.